Reported below is one TCR beta chain. This CDR3 has 12 amino acids. The germline V gene has CDR1 MDHEN and CDR2 SYDVKM. Trimming removed 2 bases from V and 7 bases from J, with 8 bases in between. This sample was included in a study of blood T cell repertoires in COVID-19. Study-wide context: The United States, Italy and Spain were the sources of the acute and convalescent COVID-19 samples. The analysed material was cDNA or gDNA that came from T cells, B-cell-depleted T cells, or PBMCs.

Per the original data handling: For nucleated cells, counts were estimated from reference gene primer amplification. TCRdb's copy holds only in-frame clones and misses some; the assay was immunoSEQ multiplex PCR. That table is the source of V, J and clone size, and D and trimming were worked out from the DNA. The profile shows over 30,000 clones, almost 90% of them singletons. The chain employs TRBV28 and TRBJ1-2, with a possible D match to TRBD1 (6 bases). The clonotype originates from a human donor in a cohort sampled during active COVID-19. Sample: peripheral blood. As DNA, the CDR3 is TGTGCCAGCAGTTTAGAAGGGGGTGGCTACACCTTC. This sequence encodes CASSLEGGGYTF.